Listed below are T cell receptor beta chains from one sample, sequenced in a study of T cell changes during pregnancy in multiple sclerosis. Some clones are missing from TCRdb's copy, which holds only in-frame ones; the method was immunoSEQ multiplex PCR. There are approximately 30,000 clones in the sample; 89% occur only once, and approximately 0.79% lies in the top ten. Specimen: CD4+ T cells from peripheral blood mononuclear cells, collected in the second trimester of pregnancy. The receptors were sampled from a female donor with multiple sclerosis, enrolled in a pregnancy study. CDR3s include the opening cysteine and the closing phenylalanine or tryptophan. The D gene is left open where the match is weak. Not every row has a clone size; where given, it reads once, few, many or a size class.

d_gene	v_gene	abundance	j_gene	CDR3aa	CDR3nt
.	TRBV19	.	TRBJ2-7	CASSKTENYEQYF	TGTGCCAGTAGTAAAACAGAAAACTACGAGCAGTACTTC
TRBD2	TRBV29-1	.	TRBJ2-3	CSVEGTSGLTDTQYF	TGCAGCGTTGAAGGGACTAGCGGGCTTACAGATACGCAGTATTTT
TRBD2	TRBV28	.	TRBJ2-3	CASSVSGGAPTDTQYF	TGTGCCAGCAGTGTCAGCGGGGGGGCCCCCACAGATACGCAGTATTTT
TRBD1	TRBV10-2	.	TRBJ2-7	CASRRQGPPFDEQYF	TGCGCCAGCAGGAGACAGGGCCCTCCCTTTGACGAGCAGTACTTC
TRBD2	TRBV5-4	few	TRBJ2-3	CASRPGLHTDTQYF	TGTGCCAGCAGGCCGGGACTACACACAGATACGCAGTATTTT
TRBD1	TRBV6-6	.	TRBJ1-2	CASSYSGDRGNGYTF	TGTGCCAGCAGTTACTCGGGGGACAGGGGGAATGGCTACACCTTC
.	TRBV2	.	TRBJ2-3	CASSGKGGPYTDTQYF	TGTGCCAGCAGCGGTAAAGGGGGTCCTTACACAGATACGCAGTATTTT
.	TRBV10-3	.	TRBJ1-2	CAISEGWGTLNYGYTF	TGTGCCATCAGTGAGGGGTGGGGGACACTCAACTATGGCTACACCTTC
TRBD1	TRBV5-1	.	TRBJ1-2	CASSLSSEGADYGYTF	TGCGCCAGCAGCTTGAGTAGCGAGGGGGCGGACTATGGCTACACCTTC
.	TRBV7-9	.	TRBJ2-7	CASSPTIYEQYF	TGTGCCAGCAGCCCAACTATTTACGAGCAGTACTTC
.	TRBV5-6	.	TRBJ2-1	CASSLGRGATYNEQFF	TGTGCCAGCAGCTTGGGGAGGGGTGCTACCTACAATGAGCAGTTCTTC
TRBD2	TRBV30	once	TRBJ2-7	CAWSVELAEVYEQYF	TGTGCCTGGAGTGTAGAACTAGCGGAGGTCTACGAGCAGTACTTC
.	TRBV19	.	TRBJ1-1	CASSIKGLGGTEAFF	TGTGCCAGTAGTATTAAGGGACTGGGGGGCACTGAAGCTTTCTTT
.	TRBV2	.	TRBJ2-1	CASNAGQPNEQFF	TGTGCCAGCAATGCGGGGCAGCCCAATGAGCAGTTCTTC
.	TRBV1	.	TRBJ1-3	CTSSLIMTGDSSGNTIYF	TGCACCAGCAGCCTTATAATGACAGGGGACTCCTCTGGAAACACCATATATTTT
.	TRBV6-4	.	TRBJ2-1	CASRFALATSRLDNEQFF	TGTGCCAGCAGGTTTGCCCTAGCTACTAGCCGATTAGACAATGAGCAGTTCTTC
TRBD1	TRBV6-5	.	TRBJ1-6	CASSPTGANSPLHF	TGTGCCAGCAGTCCAACAGGGGCTAATTCACCCCTCCACTTT
.	TRBV6-5	.	TRBJ1-2	CASSYSTGFNYGYTF	TGTGCCAGCAGTTACTCGACGGGGTTTAACTATGGCTACACCTTC
.	TRBV19	.	TRBJ2-3	CASSVRDTQYF	TGTGCCAGTAGTGTGAGAGATACGCAGTATTTT
TRBD2	TRBV10-3	.	TRBJ2-2	CAQIEVAGGPDTGELFF	TGTGCGCAAATCGAGGTAGCGGGGGGGCCGGATACCGGGGAGCTGTTTTTT
.	TRBV10-1	.	TRBJ2-3	CASSEWADDTDTQYF	TGCGCCAGCAGTGAGTGGGCCGACGACACAGATACGCAGTATTTT
.	TRBV7-9	.	TRBJ2-1	CASSTLTGLGYNEQFF	TGTGCCAGCAGCACCTTGACAGGCCTCGGGTACAATGAGCAGTTCTTC
.	TRBV5-4	.	TRBJ2-7	CASSLDMSSSYEQYF	TGTGCCAGCAGCTTGGACATGTCAAGTTCCTACGAGCAGTACTTC
TRBD2	TRBV5-4	.	TRBJ2-1	CASSFGLANEQFF	TGTGCCAGCAGCTTTGGACTAGCCAATGAGCAGTTCTTC
.	TRBV10-2	.	TRBJ2-3	CASSIQKLSTDTQYF	TGCGCCAGCAGCATACAGAAATTAAGCACAGATACGCAGTATTTT
.	TRBV28	.	TRBJ2-4	CASSLYKNIQYF	TGTGCCAGCAGTCTCTACAAAAACATTCAGTACTTC